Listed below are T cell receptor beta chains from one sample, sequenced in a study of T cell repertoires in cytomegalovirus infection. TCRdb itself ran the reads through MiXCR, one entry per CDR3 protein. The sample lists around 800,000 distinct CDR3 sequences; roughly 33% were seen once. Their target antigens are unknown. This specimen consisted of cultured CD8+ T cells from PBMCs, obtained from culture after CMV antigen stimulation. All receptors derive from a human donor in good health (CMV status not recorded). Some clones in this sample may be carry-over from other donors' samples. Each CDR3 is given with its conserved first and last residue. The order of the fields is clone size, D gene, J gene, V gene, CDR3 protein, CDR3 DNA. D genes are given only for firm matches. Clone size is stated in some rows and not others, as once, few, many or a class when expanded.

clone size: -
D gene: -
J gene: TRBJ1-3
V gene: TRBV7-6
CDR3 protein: CASSANKGPIYF
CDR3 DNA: TGTGCCAGCAGCGCAAACAAGGGCCCCATATATTTT

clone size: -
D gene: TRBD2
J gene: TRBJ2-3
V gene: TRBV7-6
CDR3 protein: CASTGLAGTDTQYF
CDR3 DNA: TGTGCCAGCACGGGACTAGCGGGCACAGATACGCAGTATTTT

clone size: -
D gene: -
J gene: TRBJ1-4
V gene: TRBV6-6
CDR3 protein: CASSYYWGSSNEKLFF
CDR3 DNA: TGTGCCAGCAGTTACTATTGGGGGAGCTCTAATGAAAAACTGTTTTTT

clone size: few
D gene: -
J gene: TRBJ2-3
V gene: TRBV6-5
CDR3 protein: CASSPGLSNTDTQYF
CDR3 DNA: TGTGCCAGCAGCCCGGGACTTTCCAACACAGATACGCAGTATTTT

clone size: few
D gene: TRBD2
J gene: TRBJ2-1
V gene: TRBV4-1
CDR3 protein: CASSLRTSGGALYNEQFF
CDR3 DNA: TGCGCCAGCAGCCTCCGGACTAGCGGGGGGGCCCTCTACAATGAGCAGTTCTTC

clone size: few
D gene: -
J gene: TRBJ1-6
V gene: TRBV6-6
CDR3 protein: CASSYSPGGGNSPLHF
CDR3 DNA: TGTGCCAGCAGTTATTCCCCTGGGGGGGGTAATTCACCCCTCCACTTT

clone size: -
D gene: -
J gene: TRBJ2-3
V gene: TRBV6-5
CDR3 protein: CASSASGFGTDTQYF
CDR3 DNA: TGTGCCAGCAGTGCTTCCGGTTTCGGGACAGATACGCAGTATTTT

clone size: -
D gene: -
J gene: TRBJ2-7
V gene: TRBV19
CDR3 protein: CASSNGQGYEQYF
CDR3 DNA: TGTGCCAGTAGTAATGGCCAGGGTTACGAGCAGTACTTC

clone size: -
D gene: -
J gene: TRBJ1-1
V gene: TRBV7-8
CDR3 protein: CASSLRPPGARRSEAFF
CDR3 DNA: TGTGCCAGCAGCTTAAGGCCGCCCGGGGCGCGGAGGTCTGAAGCTTTCTTT

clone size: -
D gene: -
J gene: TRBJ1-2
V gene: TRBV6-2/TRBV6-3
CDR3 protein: CASSYAGSLYGYTF
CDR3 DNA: TGTGCCAGCAGTTACGCAGGGTCCCTCTATGGCTACACCTTC

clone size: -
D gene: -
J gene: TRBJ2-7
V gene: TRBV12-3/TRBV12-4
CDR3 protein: CASSLSRGCNEQYF
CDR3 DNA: TGTGCCAGCAGTTTGAGCAGGGGCTGTAACGAGCAGTACTTC

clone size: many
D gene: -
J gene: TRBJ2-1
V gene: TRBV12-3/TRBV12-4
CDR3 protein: CASSLGSRRGWGGQFF
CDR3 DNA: TGTGCCAGCAGTTTAGGAAGTCGGAGGGGTTGGGGAGGGCAGTTCTTC

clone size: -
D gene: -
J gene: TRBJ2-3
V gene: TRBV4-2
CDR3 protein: CASSQDPKGPYSTDTQYF
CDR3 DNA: TGTGCCAGCAGCCAAGATCCGAAGGGACCCTACAGCACAGATACGCAGTATTTT

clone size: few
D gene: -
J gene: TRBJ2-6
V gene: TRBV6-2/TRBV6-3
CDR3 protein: CASSYLVGASGANVLTF
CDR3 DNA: TGTGCCAGCAGTTACCTGGTTGGAGCCTCTGGGGCCAACGTCCTGACTTTC

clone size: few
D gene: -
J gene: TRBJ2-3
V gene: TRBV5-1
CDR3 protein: CASSFYSTSTDTQYF
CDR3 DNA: TGCGCCAGCAGCTTTTACAGTACTAGCACAGATACGCAGTATTTT

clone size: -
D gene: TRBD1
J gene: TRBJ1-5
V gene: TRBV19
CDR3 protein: CASSIDPDREISNQPQHF
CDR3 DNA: TGTGCCAGTAGTATAGATCCCGACAGGGAGATTAGCAATCAGCCCCAGCATTTT

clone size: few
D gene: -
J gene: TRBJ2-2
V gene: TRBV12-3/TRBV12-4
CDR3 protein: CASNPTGFRTGELFF
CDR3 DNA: TGTGCCAGCAACCCGACAGGCTTCCGCACCGGGGAGCTGTTTTTT

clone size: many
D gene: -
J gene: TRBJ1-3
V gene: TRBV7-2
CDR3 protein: CASSLVDTIYF
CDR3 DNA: TGTGCCAGCAGCTTAGTAGACACCATATATTTT

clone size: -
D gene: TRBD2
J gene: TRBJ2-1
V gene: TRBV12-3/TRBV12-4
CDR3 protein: CASSLALLAGDHSYNEQFF
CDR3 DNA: TGTGCCAGCAGTTTAGCGCTATTAGCGGGGGACCACTCCTACAATGAGCAGTTCTTC

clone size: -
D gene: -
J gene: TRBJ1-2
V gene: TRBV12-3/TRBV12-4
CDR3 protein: CASRGTSSYGYTF
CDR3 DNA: TGTGCCAGCAGGGGCACGAGTTCCTACGGCTACACCTTC

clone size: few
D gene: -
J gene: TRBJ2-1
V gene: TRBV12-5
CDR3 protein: CASGGGVLNEQFF
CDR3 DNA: TGTGCTAGTGGTGGAGGAGTTCTCAATGAGCAGTTCTTC

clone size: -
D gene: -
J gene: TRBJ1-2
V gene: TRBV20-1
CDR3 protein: CSARDSDNYGYTF
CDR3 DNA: TGCAGTGCTAGAGATTCAGACAACTATGGCTACACCTTC

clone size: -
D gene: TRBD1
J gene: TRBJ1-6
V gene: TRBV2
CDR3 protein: CASKDRDLSPLHF
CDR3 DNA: TGTGCCAGCAAGGACAGGGACCTCTCACCCCTCCACTTT

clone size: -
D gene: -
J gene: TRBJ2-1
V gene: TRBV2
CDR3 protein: CASTGTNEQFF
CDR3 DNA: TGTGCCAGCACCGGGACAAATGAGCAGTTCTTC

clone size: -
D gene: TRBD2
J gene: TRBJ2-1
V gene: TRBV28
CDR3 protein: CASSFLAGHEQFF
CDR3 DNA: TGTGCCAGCAGTTTCCTAGCGGGGCATGAGCAGTTCTTC

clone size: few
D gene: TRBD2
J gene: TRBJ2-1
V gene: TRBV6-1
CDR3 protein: CASSETVAGGLEEQFF
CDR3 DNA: TGTGCCAGCAGTGAAACAGTAGCGGGGGGGCTGGAAGAGCAGTTCTTC

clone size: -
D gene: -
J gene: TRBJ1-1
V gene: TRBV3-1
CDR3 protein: CASSSNGGRTEAFF
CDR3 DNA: TGTGCCAGCAGCTCCAATGGGGGGCGGACTGAAGCTTTCTTT

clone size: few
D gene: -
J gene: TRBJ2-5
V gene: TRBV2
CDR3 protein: CASIQIGEETQYF
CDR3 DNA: TGTGCCAGCATCCAGATAGGGGAAGAGACCCAGTACTTC

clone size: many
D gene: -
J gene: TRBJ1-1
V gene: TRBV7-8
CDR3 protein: CASSARGRNTEAFF
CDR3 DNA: TGTGCCAGCAGCGCGCGGGGCAGGAACACTGAAGCTTTCTTT

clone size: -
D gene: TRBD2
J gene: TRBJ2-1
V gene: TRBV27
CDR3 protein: CASSFNSGDYNEQFF
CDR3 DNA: TGTGCCAGCAGTTTCAATAGCGGGGACTACAATGAGCAGTTCTTC

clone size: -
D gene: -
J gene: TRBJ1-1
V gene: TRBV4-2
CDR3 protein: CASSPGSRGGTEAFF
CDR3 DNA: TGTGCCAGCAGCCCTGGGAGTCGGGGTGGAACTGAAGCTTTCTTT

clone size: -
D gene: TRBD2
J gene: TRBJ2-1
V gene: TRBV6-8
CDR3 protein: CASSYSTTGGPNEQFF
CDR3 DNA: TGCGCCAGCAGTTACTCGACTACGGGGGGGCCGAATGAGCAGTTCTTC

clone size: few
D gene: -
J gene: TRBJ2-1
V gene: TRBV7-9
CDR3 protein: CASSLVGGVGEQFF
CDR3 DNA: TGTGCCAGCAGCTTAGTGGGGGGAGTCGGTGAGCAGTTCTTC

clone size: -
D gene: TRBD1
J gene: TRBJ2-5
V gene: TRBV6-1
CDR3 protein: CASSFLQGKWQETQYF
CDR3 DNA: TGTGCCAGCAGTTTCTTACAGGGGAAGTGGCAAGAGACCCAGTACTTC

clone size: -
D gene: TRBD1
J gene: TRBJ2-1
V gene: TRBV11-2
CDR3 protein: CASSLTTIVYGQENNEQFF
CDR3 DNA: TGTGCCAGCAGCTTAACTACCATAGTCTACGGACAGGAAAACAATGAGCAGTTCTTC

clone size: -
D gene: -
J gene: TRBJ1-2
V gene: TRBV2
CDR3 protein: CASIRDGYTF
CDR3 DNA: TGTGCCAGCATCCGAGATGGCTACACCTTC

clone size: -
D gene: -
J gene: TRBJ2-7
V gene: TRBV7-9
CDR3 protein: CATETSIYEQYF
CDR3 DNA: TGTGCCACCGAGACTAGTATCTACGAGCAGTACTTC

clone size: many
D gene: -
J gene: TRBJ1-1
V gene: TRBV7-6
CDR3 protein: CASSPRMDTEAFF
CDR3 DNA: TGTGCCAGCAGCCCACGAATGGACACTGAAGCTTTCTTT

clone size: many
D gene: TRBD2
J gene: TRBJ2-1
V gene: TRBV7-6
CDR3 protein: CASSLEGRGAYNEQFF
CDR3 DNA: TGTGCCAGCAGCTTAGAGGGGCGGGGGGCCTACAATGAGCAGTTCTTC

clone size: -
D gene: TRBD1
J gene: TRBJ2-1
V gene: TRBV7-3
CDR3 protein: CASSLTRQGLGNEQFF
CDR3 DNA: TGTGCCAGCAGCTTAACCCGACAGGGGTTAGGGAATGAGCAGTTCTTC

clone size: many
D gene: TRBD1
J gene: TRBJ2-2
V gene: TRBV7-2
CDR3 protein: CASSPRGRDRPPVRDTGELFF
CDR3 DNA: TGTGCCAGCAGCCCCAGAGGAAGGGACAGGCCTCCCGTTCGGGACACCGGGGAGCTGTTTTTT

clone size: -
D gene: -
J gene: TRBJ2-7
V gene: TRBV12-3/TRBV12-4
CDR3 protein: CASSLGGRRTEQYF
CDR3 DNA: TGTGCCAGCAGTTTAGGTGGCAGGCGGACCGAGCAGTACTTC

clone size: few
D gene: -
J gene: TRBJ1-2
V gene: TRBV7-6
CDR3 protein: CASSLESNTF
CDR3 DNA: TGTGCCAGCAGCCTCGAAAGCAACACCTTC

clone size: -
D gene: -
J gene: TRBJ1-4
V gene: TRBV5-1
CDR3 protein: CASSLVLTDEKLFF
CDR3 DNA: TGCGCCAGCAGCTTGGTACTCACGGATGAAAAACTGTTTTTT

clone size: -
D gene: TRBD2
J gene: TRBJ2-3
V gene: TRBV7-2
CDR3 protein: CASSSPPPLLAGRADTQYF
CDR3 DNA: TGTGCCAGCAGCTCCCCTCCTCCCCTCCTAGCGGGGAGAGCAGATACGCAGTATTTT

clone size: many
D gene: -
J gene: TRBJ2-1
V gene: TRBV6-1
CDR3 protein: CASSIRETYNEQFF
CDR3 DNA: TGTGCCAGCAGTATAAGGGAGACCTACAATGAGCAGTTCTTC

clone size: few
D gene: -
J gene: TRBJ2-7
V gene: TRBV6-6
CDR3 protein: CASSYKASYEQYF
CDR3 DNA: TGTGCCAGCAGTTACAAGGCTTCCTACGAGCAGTACTTC

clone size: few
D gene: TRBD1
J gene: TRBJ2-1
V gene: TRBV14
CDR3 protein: CASSLRQGEGGRPYNEQFF
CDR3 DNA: TGTGCCAGCAGCCTCCGACAGGGGGAAGGCGGGCGCCCCTACAATGAGCAGTTCTTC

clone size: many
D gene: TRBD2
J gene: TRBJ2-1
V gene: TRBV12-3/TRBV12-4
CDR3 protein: CASTPLADSYNEQFF
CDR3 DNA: TGTGCCAGCACTCCTCTAGCGGACTCCTACAATGAGCAGTTCTTC

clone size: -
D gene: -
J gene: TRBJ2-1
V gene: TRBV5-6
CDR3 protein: CASSLDRGGGGPTYNEQFF
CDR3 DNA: TGTGCCAGCAGCTTGGACAGGGGAGGCGGGGGCCCTACATACAATGAGCAGTTCTTC

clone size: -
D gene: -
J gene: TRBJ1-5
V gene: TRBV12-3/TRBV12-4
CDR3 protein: CASSTGIVQPQHF
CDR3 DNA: TGTGCCAGCAGTACAGGTATCGTTCAGCCCCAGCATTTT

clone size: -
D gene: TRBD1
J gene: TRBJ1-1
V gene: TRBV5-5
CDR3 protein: CASSRFTGQPSVRAFF
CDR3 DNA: TGTGCCAGCAGCCGCTTTACGGGACAGCCTTCTGTCAGAGCTTTCTTT

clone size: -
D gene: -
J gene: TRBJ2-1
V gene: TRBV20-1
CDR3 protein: CSARVLNEQFF
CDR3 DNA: TGCAGTGCTAGAGTACTCAATGAGCAGTTCTTC